This T cell receptor beta chain came from a study of tumor-infiltrating lymphocytes in primary liver carcinoma. Study-level information: Stage T1-T3 N0M0 tumors spanned 4.2 to 10 cm. Each of the samples returned roughly 3.65 to 7.5 million productive TCRbeta reads (a yield similar across tissue types).

The CDR3 runs 16 residues. Germline V CDR1 and CDR2: MDHEN, SYDVKM. A remark on this clonotype: Its cognate antigen is unknown. A single base separates this from a much larger clone, so it may be a read error.

From 20-30 mg of unsorted bulk tissue, DNA and RNA were co-extracted together. With around 500 ng total RNA as template and a constant-region primer, TCR beta cDNA was made. What produced the TCR beta libraries was three nested multiplex PCR rounds using slightly modified ARM-PCR. The two initial PCR rounds, about 9 cycles each, used TRBV1-TRBV30 forward and C-beta reverse primers. TCRdb reanalysed the multiplex PCR reads using MiXCR and keeps one entry per CDR3 protein. Among approximately 100,000 distinct CDR3 sequences, about 67% were seen once, and the ten largest hold around 12%. General study results and limits: Between tumor regions, pairs overlapped more than tumor-adjacent and tumor-blood pairs did. Tumor tissue displayed a significantly greater top-250-clone fraction than blood (p = 0.039).

Sample: liver tumor tissue from sampling region 2. Subset defined: tumor region T2, inferior pole. The TCR comes from a woman aged 60 to 75 with primary liver carcinoma and hepatitis B virus infection. The J gene is TRBJ1-5, the V gene TRBV28; D perhaps matches TRBD1 (6 bases). The CDR3 DNA is TGTGCCAGCAATTTATTGGTTGCCCAGGGGAATCAGCCCCAGCATTTT. Its translation is CASNLLVAQGNQPQHF.